This T cell receptor (beta chain) was retrieved from a study of cytomegalovirus exposure and HLA in healthy donors (dated by TCRdb to 2016 to 2017). Background for the entire study: According to an earlier analysis of several hundred of the donors, 200 million or so T cells yielded 90 million to 140 million unique TCR beta sequences and around 300 Gb of sequence data. An early release that covered some 630 HLA-typed donors contained approximately 300 gigabases of sequencing data and 75 million to 100 million unique TCR sequences. Of the approximately 400 genotyped donors, around 81% fell in the genetic ancestry cluster associated with self-reported Caucasian donors. The study aimed to test whether cataloging public T cell receptors could reveal signatures of past pathogen exposure. The T cell repertoires of some 700 subjects were profiled by immunosequencing and related to cytomegalovirus serostatus. A separate validation cohort of approximately 130 different subjects was used in addition to the roughly 670-subject first cohort. To predict cytomegalovirus infection status, the study brought together high-throughput TCR immunosequencing, statistical association of individual TCRs with disease status, and machine learning. A later analysis re-examined previously published TCR beta repertoires from 600 to 700 donors and added high-resolution HLA genotyping to investigate patterns of TCR occurrence. In the later analysis, no new phenotypic data were used to find candidate immune exposures; instead, reliance was placed on TCR beta sequences and their occurrence across donors. An earlier analysis of a few hundred of the donors applied high-throughput TCR beta sequencing to assess whether each TCR beta V gene segment acted as functional or pseudogenic. Donor age, sex, ethnicity and CMV serostatus were collected together with the repertoire data. In a later genetic analysis, genome-wide SNP genotypes for about 65% of the roughly 670 donors were used, and that subset was treated as a discovery cohort. All discovery cohort repertoires had been generated on a single sequencing platform. Both class I and class II loci were covered by HLA typing, at four-digit resolution. Typing coverage differed by locus: A, B, C, DRB1 and DQB1 were typed in roughly 629-640 donors, DQA1 in 500 to 550, DPA1 in 600 to 610, and DPB1 in just under 480. Roughly 5 DR-DQ haplotypes were treated as single units for association and clustering because of strong linkage in the cohort. On average, over 200,000 unique TCR beta nucleotide sequences were sequenced per donor among 398 genotyped donors of the cohort, with 15% to 20% of those sequences being non-productive.

A note on this clone: This receptor's antigen is unknown. No base qualities exist here, and no much larger clone lies one base off it.

Library construction relied on the immunoSEQ multiplex PCR assay. For the multiplex PCR, a mixture combining 60 forward primers for TCR Vbeta segments and 13 reverse primers for TCR Jbeta segments was used. Amplification of the CDR3 region of rearranged TCR beta genes was performed with a multiplex PCR assay on genomic DNA. On the Illumina HiSeq System, the amplified TCR beta libraries were sequenced as 87-base-pair reads. Turning to the authors' computational methods: In a later analysis, about 80 million unique TCR beta chains were counted across the 650 to 750 repertoires, and about 10 million of these chains were shared by at least two donors. A nearest-neighbor algorithm error-corrected the raw reads and collapsed the reads into unique sequences, merging closely related sequences to remove PCR and sequencing errors. To assign V, D and J gene segments, CDR3 sequences were aligned to IMGT reference sequences. For a sequence to be retained, a match of at least six nucleotides was required to both a V gene segment and a J gene segment. A rearrangement counted as productive if the CDR3 had no stop codons and remained in frame with V and J, and every other rearrangement counted as non-productive. CDR3 was defined by IMGT convention, running from the second conserved V-encoded cysteine to the conserved J-encoded phenylalanine. The earlier analysis of 587 of the donors excluded sequences that lacked an unambiguous match to a single V gene segment. In an earlier analysis of approximately 590 of the donors, V segments were called functional above 56.7% productive rearrangements and were called segregating when the between-donor standard deviation exceeded 5%. A statistical classification framework was built for diagnosing cytomegalovirus status from the catalog of TCR beta chain sequences. V and J gene assignment, in a later analysis, came from comparing TCR nucleotide sequences with IMGT/GENE-DB human TR gene sequences. The TCRdist pipeline was used in a later analysis to assign CDR3 sequences and most-parsimonious VDJ recombination scenarios. In a later analysis, each TCR beta chain was defined by its CDR3 amino acid sequence together with its V-gene family, and reads lacking a unique V-gene family were excluded. In a later analysis, 500 to 700 highly shared, low-generation-probability nucleotide sequences were removed to address suspected cross-contamination and a sequencing artifact. In a later analysis, a clonal expansion index was calculated for each public chain from normalized within-repertoire ranks of inferred template counts. Generation probabilities in a later analysis came from a VDJ recombination model fitted to out-of-frame rearrangements, and those results were checked against IGoR. A later analysis scored TCR-TCR, TCR-HLA and TCR-CMV co-occurrence with hypergeometric tests, applying a repertoire-size bias correction to TCR pairs. In a later analysis, false discovery rates were estimated by permuting HLA or CMV assignments 20 times. In a later analysis, co-occurring TCRs were grouped using DBSCAN, and TCRdist sequence similarity was added for clustering within HLA-allele-positive subsets. Repertoires with fewer than 30,000 or more than 120,000 public chains, plus five repertoires with anomalous nucleotide sharing, were excluded from co-occurrence clustering. Entries here come from immuneACCESS through TCRdb and include only in-frame sequences with V and J called. Some clones fail to appear in such tables; in the studies checked, an unresolved V gene covers under half of the shortfall, and the cause of the remainder is unknown. That table furnishes V, J and clone size, whereas the DNA furnished D and trimming. This sample comprises fewer than 250,000 clones, around four fifths of them detected only once. The ten top clones hold about 1.7% of the sample.

The cysteine opens and the phenylalanine closes a CDR3 of 16 amino acids. The entry retains the CDR3 DNA only, 48 bases that are in frame from base 1. Compared with germline, V lacks 6 bases and J lacks 10 bases; bases without a gene match: 15. CDR1 and CDR2, looked up from the germline V gene, are MDHEN and SYDVKM. On the study overall, not on this receptor specifically: In the study, some 160 TCR beta chains were listed as associated with cytomegalovirus. While some public TCRs were present in many individuals, most TCR sequences turned up only very rarely across donors. In a later analysis, some 18,000 TCR beta sequences were associated with specific HLA alleles at a false discovery rate of 0.05. In an earlier analysis of 587 of the donors, most TCR beta V segments appeared in productive rearrangements about 87% or about 30% of the time, broadly matching IMGT annotations. A further reported finding was that TCR beta sequences accurately predicted the HLA-A and HLA-B alleles for most subjects in the first cohort. Some IMGT-functional V segments, including TRBV6-2 and TRBV6-3, could not be told apart with the 87-base-pair reads, so those segments were excluded. Linkage disequilibrium might explain the correlated functional status among segregating V segments, but an unknown experimental factor could not be excluded. Cytomegalovirus status was reported to be diagnosed by the classifier with high specificity and sensitivity in both the original and validation cohorts. Three of the identified cytomegalovirus-associated TCR beta chains were confirmed in vitro to be specific for cytomegalovirus antigens. In a later genetic analysis, fewer N-insertions in productive TCRs were reported among donors in an Asian-associated ancestry cluster than the roughly 710-donor mean. For the cohort, immune exposure information was limited to CMV serostatus. According to a later analysis, TCR association rates differed among HLA loci, with DRB1 alleles showing the most associated TCRs and HLA-C alleles showing the fewest. The cohort was sequenced for TCR beta chains only, and without alpha or paired-chain data the features that could be detected were limited. The authors suggested that the approach could potentially be extended to other disease states and immunological phenotypes. V-gene and J-gene trimming of TCR beta chains was associated with a missense DCLRE1C variant in a later genetic analysis, and the association was replicated in an independent cohort. According to a later analysis, most CMV-associated TCR beta chains appeared to be HLA-restricted, and the HLA associations seemed to be driven largely by CMV exposure. Because some donors lacked HLA typing at each locus, the association tests relied only on the typed subset. Presence/absence analyses assumed roughly uniform sequencing depth across donors, an assumption that may not hold. A group of highly shared sequence variants was considered likely to be a technical artifact of the sequencing pipeline. The earlier analysis of around 600 of the donors excluded 15 to 20 rarely observed V segments, including chromosome 9 orphons, because counts were too low. In a later analysis, HLA-associated TCR beta chains showed more clonal expansion and lower generation probabilities than non-associated chains that were equally common. Assigning TCR associations to individual alleles was difficult when HLA alleles, especially DR and DQ, strongly co-occurred. In a later analysis, several top co-occurrence clusters were reported to appear linked to parvovirus B19, influenza, CMV and Epstein-Barr virus.

The cohort was made up of approximately 670 healthy bone marrow donors. Cohort members were all nominally healthy when sampled, although unrecorded immune exposures were likely present. The donor was CMV seropositive and was included in the group of 290 or so seropositive cohort members. Every donor gave a peripheral blood sample, and the peripheral blood mononuclear cells from that sample were used for TCR beta sequencing. The Qiagen DNeasy Blood Extraction Kit was used to extract genomic DNA from the blood cell samples. The sequence joins TRBV28 to TRBJ1-6; 7 bases in between match TRBD1. The source of this sequence is a man in his forties in good health and CMV-seropositive. The sequenced sample consisted of PBMCs. The CDR3 amino acid sequence is: CASSPPTTGIGSPLHF. The nucleotides are TGTGCCAGCAGCCCACCTACGACAGGGATTGGCTCACCCCTCCACTTT.